Listed here are 31 T cell receptor beta chains from one sample, sequenced in a study of blood T cell repertoires in COVID-19. Measured with immunoSEQ multiplex PCR; TCRdb has only the in-frame clones, and not every one. This sample yields 250,000 to 400,000 clones, of which about 91% are seen a single time; around 1.6% belongs to the top ten. The material sequenced was peripheral blood. These receptors came from a woman aged 25 to 39 with COVID-19, enrolled during active disease.

The chain combines TRBV25-1 with TRBJ1-1; 8 bases align to TRBD1. Germline-derived CDR1 and CDR2 are MGHDK and SYGVNS. The J segment lost 5 bases and the V segment lost 6 bases, leaving 8 bases of the junction unmatched. The CDR3 consists of 14 residues. Here the CDR3 reads CASRTQGAGTEAFF. The DNA of the CDR3 is TGTGCCAGCAGGACCCAGGGGGCCGGTACTGAAGCTTTCTTT.

The J gene is TRBJ2-3, the V gene TRBV6-2 or TRBV6-3, with TRBD1 as a possible D gene (5 bases). Trimming removed 3 bases at V and 4 bases at J, with 8 bases between. CDR1 and CDR2 from the germline V gene are MNHEY and SVGEGT. There are 13 residues in the CDR3. The CDR3 bases are TGTGCCAGCAGTTATCAGGGCCCAGATACGCAGTATTTT. Translated: CASSYQGPDTQYF.

The chain is built from TRBV29-1 and TRBJ2-5; unclear D gene. CDR3 length equals 13 residues. Germline-derived CDR1 and CDR2 are SQVTM and ANQGSEA. Trimming took off 4 bases at V and 0 bases at J, with 9 bases between the two ends. CDR3 bases: TGCAGCGTTGTAACAGTTAACCAAGAGACCCAGTACTTC. This codes for CSVVTVNQETQYF.

V and J are TRBV6-6 and TRBJ1-4; D might be TRBD1 (6 bases). The CDR3 spans 14 residues. The germline gives CDR1 MNHNY, CDR2 SVGAGI (reference sequence). With 6 bases removed from V and 6 bases from J, the gap between germline ends came to 14 bases. The chain's CDR3 is CASRLGQIDEKLFF. For the CDR3, the DNA is TGTGCCAGCAGACTCGGACAGATAGATGAAAAACTGTTTTTT.

The chain uses TRBV5-5 and TRBJ2-7, with D uncertain. This CDR3 contains 12 residues. Trimming left V 1 base short and J 6 bases short, with 8 bases between. CDR1 is SGHKS, CDR2 YYEKEE, per germline (reference sequence). CDR3 protein: CASSLFPLEQYF. CDR3 DNA sequence: TGTGCCAGCAGCTTGTTCCCCCTCGAGCAGTACTTC. The complete variable domain, with remaining parts taken from reference TRBV5-5 and TRBJ2-7, reads DAGVTQSPTHLIKTRGQQVTLRCSPISGHKSVSWYQQVLGQGPQFIFQYYEKEERGRGNFPDRFSARQFPNYSSELNVNALLLGDSALYLCASSLFPLEQYFGPGTRLTVT.

The count of this clone is one. The CDR3 nucleotides read TGTGCCAGCAGGGCACTGAGGTTTAATGAAAAACTGTTTTTT. Amino acid sequence: CASRALRFNEKLFF. V gene TRBV28 combines with J gene TRBJ1-4; no clear D gene. The CDR3 sequence is 14 residues long. CDR1 and CDR2 (germline): MDHEN, SYDVKM. Trimming took off 6 bases at V and 4 bases at J, with 12 bases between the two ends.

CDR3 nucleotides: TGTGCCAGCAGCCTTTCCGGGGAAGGAAACATTCAGTACTTC. Residues: CASSLSGEGNIQYF. The chain recombines TRBV5-6 with TRBJ2-4, with D perhaps matching TRBD2 (5 bases). The V gene's germline CDR1 is SGHDT and CDR2 YYEEEE. CDR3 length: 14 residues. The V end was cut by 4 bases, the J end by 6 bases, with 14 bases between.

This chain links TRBV4-1 with TRBJ2-7; 7 nucleotides agree with TRBD1. Germline CDR1 MGHRA, CDR2 YSYEKL. The V and J ends lost 6 bases and 4 bases, in that order; junction bases with no gene match: 6. The CDR3 runs to 13 residues. CDR3 region: CASRRGGGYEQYF. The CDR3 nucleotides read TGCGCCAGCAGAAGAGGGGGCGGTTACGAGCAGTACTTC.

In DNA form, the CDR3 reads TGTGCCAGCCTCTCAGGGAGGGCGAACACTGAAGCTTTCTTT. Translated: CASLSGRANTEAFF. The chain recombines TRBV6-5 with TRBJ1-1; a possible D gene is TRBD1 (5 bases). Trimming shortened V by 8 bases and J by 1 base, and 14 bases separated the two germline ends. The CDR3 length is 14 residues. Germline-derived CDR1 and CDR2 are MNHEY and SVGAGI.

The chain has TRBV18 and TRBJ2-7, with a weak D call TRBD1 (6 bases). Trimming removed 8 bases from V and 0 bases from J, with 11 bases in between. Germline CDR1 is KGHSH and CDR2 is LQKENI. The CDR3 contains 13 residues. The CDR3 DNA is TGTGCCAGCAGTAGACAGGACTCCTACGAGCAGTACTTC. It specifies CASSRQDSYEQYF.

The chain links TRBV12-3 or TRBV12-4 to TRBJ1-2; perhaps TRBD1 as D (5 bases). CDR3 length: 13 amino acids. V was clipped by 5 bases and J by 4 bases, with 11 bases between them. Here the CDR3 DNA reads TGTGCCAGCAGTCCAGGGATTGGCTATGGCTACACCTTC. Encoded protein: CASSPGIGYGYTF.

This sequence joins TRBV5-1 and TRBJ1-2, with 7 bases that match TRBD1. The CDR3 totals 14 residues. V shed 4 bases, J shed 4 bases, and the junction held 7 bases outside the gene matches. Germline lookup yields CDR1 SGHRS and CDR2 YFSETQ. DNA for the CDR3: TGCGCCAGCAGCGGCGGGACAGCATCCTATGGCTACACCTTC. Its translation is CASSGGTASYGYTF. Looking up the rest from reference TRBV5-1 and TRBJ1-2 gives the full variable domain: KAGVTQTPRYLIKTRGQQVTLSCSPISGHRSVSWYQQTPGQGLQFLFEYFSETQRNKGNFPGRFSGRQFSNSRSEMNVSTLELGDSALYLCASSGGTASYGYTFGSGTRLTVV.

This clone has a single count. The V and J genes are TRBV7-8 and TRBJ2-5; 7 positions match TRBD1. V gave up 5 bases and J gave up 2 bases; unmatched junction bases: 8. Germline V CDR1 and CDR2: SGHVS, FQNEAQ. The CDR3 contains 15 residues. The CDR3 is CASSVETGLQETQYF. CDR3 in DNA: TGTGCCAGCAGCGTGGAGACAGGGCTACAAGAGACCCAGTACTTC. Filled out from reference TRBV7-8 and TRBJ2-5, the complete variable domain reads GAGVSQSPRYKVAKRGQDVALRCDPISGHVSLFWYQQALGQGPEFLTYFQNEAQLDKSGLPSDRFFAERPEGSVSTLKIQRTQQEDSAVYLCASSVETGLQETQYFGPGTRLLVL.

V is TRBV11-2 and J is TRBJ1-2; no reliable D call. CDR1 is SGHAT and CDR2 is FQNNGV in the germline V gene. The CDR3 runs to 16 residues. Trimming removed 5 bases from V and 8 bases from J, with 24 bases in between. The CDR3: CASSLSGGSFGFGYTF. DNA of the CDR3: TGTGCCAGCAGCCTTAGCGGTGGCTCGTTCGGTTTCGGCTACACCTTC.

The DNA for the CDR3 is TGTGCCAGCAGCTTGTTAGCCTTCAGGGTCTCTGGGGCCAACGTCCTGACTTTC. Protein: CASSLLAFRVSGANVLTF. The V call is TRBV5-6, the J call TRBJ2-6; D perhaps matches TRBD1 (5 bases). Trimming removed 1 base at V and 0 bases at J, with 14 bases between. The CDR3 is 18 amino acids. Looked up from germline, CDR1 is SGHDT and CDR2 is YYEEEE. Looking up the rest from reference TRBV5-6 and TRBJ2-6 gives the full variable domain: DAGVTQSPTHLIKTRGQQVTLRCSPKSGHDTVSWYQQALGQGPQFIFQYYEEEERQRGNFPDRFSGHQFPNYSSELNVNALLLGDSALYLCASSLLAFRVSGANVLTFGAGSRLTVL.

The chain carries TRBV2 and TRBJ1-6; D remains ambiguous. This CDR3 is built from 14 residues. Germline V gene data show CDR1 as SNHLY and CDR2 as FYNNEI. Trimming left V 0 bases short and J 13 bases short, with 13 bases between. CDR3 in DNA: TGTGCCAGCAGTGAAGCGGGAGGGCTAGGGCCCCTCCACTTT. Translated, it gives CASSEAGGLGPLHF.

The chain uses TRBV3-1 (or the pseudogene TRBV3-2) and TRBJ1-1; D perhaps matches TRBD1 (6 bases). The CDR3 totals 14 residues. The V gene lost 2 bases and the J gene lost 4 bases, with 11 bases spanning the gap. Per germline, CDR1 LGHDT and CDR2 YNNKEL (reference sequence). DNA for the CDR3: TGTGCCAGCAGCCAACAACAGGGCGGCACTGAAGCTTTCTTT. Translating gives CASSQQQGGTEAFF.

The chain links TRBV15 to TRBJ2-5, with TRBD1 matching 7 bases. The CDR3 is 13 amino acids. With 6 bases clipped from V and 2 bases from J, the junction kept 3 bases outside the gene matches. CDR1 and CDR2 from the germline V gene are LNHNV and YYDKDF (reference sequence). This CDR3 reads CATRGTVQETQYF. In DNA, the CDR3 is TGTGCCACCAGGGGGACAGTGCAAGAGACCCAGTACTTC.

The chain links TRBV7-2 to TRBJ1-4; tentatively, D is TRBD1 (5 bases). This CDR3 spans 16 amino acids. Germline assignment: CDR1 SGHTA and CDR2 FQGNSA. Trimming removed 5 bases from V and 14 bases from J, with 27 bases in between. The CDR3 region is CASSNYPPQVRGVLFF. The CDR3 nucleotides read TGTGCCAGCAGCAATTACCCGCCACAGGTACGCGGAGTGCTGTTTTTT.

This clone is a singleton in its sample. The CDR3 nucleotides read TGTGCCAGCACCCCTAGCGGGGGGGTCCACGAGCAGTACTTC. This encodes CASTPSGGVHEQYF. This chain joins TRBV7-9 and TRBJ2-7, with 12 bases that match TRBD2. Germline V lookup: CDR1 SEHNR, CDR2 FQNEAQ (reference sequence). This CDR3 comprises 14 residues. With V trimmed by 7 bases and J by 5 bases, 6 bases remained unmatched.

This chain's CDR3 is CASSLGAGPPDEKLFF. The DNA for the CDR3 is TGTGCCAGCAGCTTAGGGGCTGGGCCACCGGATGAAAAACTGTTTTTT. The chain is built from TRBV7-9 and TRBJ1-4; no clear D gene. Germline lookup yields CDR1 SEHNR and CDR2 FQNEAQ (reference sequence). V gave up 1 base and J gave up 6 bases, with 15 bases separating them. The CDR3 totals 16 residues.

The rearrangement links TRBV30 to TRBJ1-1, with TRBD1 matching over 8 bases. The germline gives CDR1 GTSNPN, CDR2 SVGIG (reference sequence). CDR3 length: 11 residues. The V gene end was trimmed by 4 bases and the J gene end by 11 bases; junction bases not matched to a gene: 6. In DNA, the CDR3 is TGTGCCTGGAAACAGGGGGTGGGTGCTTTCTTT. Its protein is CAWKQGVGAFF.

The V and J genes are TRBV5-1 and TRBJ1-6, with 10 bases lining up with TRBD1. J was trimmed by 10 bases and V by 7 bases; bases with no gene match: 8. CDR3 size: 14 residues. CDR1 is SGHRS, CDR2 YFSETQ, per germline. CDR3 DNA sequence: TGCGCCAGCTGCCCCGGGACAGGGGTGTCACCCCTCCACTTT. Encoded protein: CASCPGTGVSPLHF.

This clone was detected only a few times. This same CDR3 is encoded by further DNA sequences in the sample. The chain uses TRBV5-1 and TRBJ1-1, with 7 bases fitting TRBD1. The germline V gene has CDR1 SGHRS and CDR2 YFSETQ. The J segment lost 2 bases and the V segment lost 4 bases, leaving 5 bases of the junction unmatched. This CDR3 contains 14 residues. The CDR3 is CASSSRQGNTEAFF. In DNA, the CDR3 is TGCGCCAGCAGCAGCCGACAGGGTAACACTGAAGCTTTCTTT. The complete variable domain, with remaining parts taken from reference TRBV5-1 and TRBJ1-1, reads KAGVTQTPRYLIKTRGQQVTLSCSPISGHRSVSWYQQTPGQGLQFLFEYFSETQRNKGNFPGRFSGRQFSNSRSEMNVSTLELGDSALYLCASSSRQGNTEAFFGQGTRLTVV.

The V and J genes are TRBV7-9 and TRBJ1-2, with D possibly being TRBD1 (6 bases). Germline V CDR1 and CDR2: SEHNR, FQNEAQ (reference sequence). This CDR3 spans 16 amino acids. The V gene lost 5 bases and the J gene lost 1 base, with 17 bases spanning the gap. CDR3: CASSPAGGPSNYGYTF. The CDR3 bases are TGTGCCAGCAGCCCGGCGGGGGGGCCGAGTAACTATGGCTACACCTTC.

The V call is TRBV10-3, the J call TRBJ2-3; 9 nucleotides match TRBD2. The CDR3 runs to 15 residues. Germline CDR1 and CDR2: ENHRY and SYGVKD. The J segment lost 4 bases and the V segment lost 6 bases, leaving 8 bases of the junction unmatched. The CDR3 protein is CAIRAGLAVADTQYF. For the CDR3, the DNA is TGTGCCATCAGGGCGGGACTAGCCGTTGCAGATACGCAGTATTTT.

The chain recombines TRBV19 with TRBJ1-4, with a tentative D call TRBD1 (6 bases). Germline V gives CDR1 LNHDA, CDR2 SQIVND (reference sequence). The CDR3 contains 15 residues. The V end lost 5 bases, the J end lost 5 bases, and 15 bases lay between the germline ends. The CDR3: CASSSTGTMNEKLFF. CDR3 bases: TGTGCCAGTAGTTCAACCGGGACAATGAATGAAAAACTGTTTTTT.

This chain links TRBV4-3 with TRBJ1-2; 10 bases line up with TRBD1. This CDR3 spans 15 amino acids. The germline gives CDR1 LGHNA, CDR2 YSLEER. The V gene end was trimmed by 4 bases and the J gene end by 7 bases; junction bases not matched to a gene: 9. CDR3 DNA: TGCGCCAGCAGCCCGTCGGAGACAGGGGGCTTTGGCTACACCTTC. Encoded protein: CASSPSETGGFGYTF.

The chain employs TRBV6-5 and TRBJ2-2; tentatively, D is TRBD2 (6 bases). Per the germline V gene, CDR1 is MNHEY and CDR2 is SVGAGI. The germline V and J ends were trimmed by 0 bases and 3 bases, with 8 bases remaining between them. The CDR3 loop spans 15 amino acids. CDR3 in DNA: TGTGCCAGCAGTTACTCCGCGGGGTACACCGGGGAGCTGTTTTTT. Translation: CASSYSAGYTGELFF.

The V and J genes are TRBV18 and TRBJ2-7; 14 bases match TRBD2. The CDR3 covers 18 residues. The trim removed 3 bases at V and 0 bases at J, leaving 7 bases unmatched. Germline V gene sequence: CDR1 KGHSH, CDR2 LQKENI. The CDR3 nucleotides are TGTGCCAGCTCACCCGGAGGACTAGCGGGGGGCAGCTCCTACGAGCAGTACTTC. This translates into CASSPGGLAGGSSYEQYF.

V and J are TRBV21-1 and TRBJ1-1; the table's D call TRBD1 went unverified against the DNA. TRBV21-1 is deemed a pseudogene. The CDR3 has 15 amino acids. The CDR3 DNA reads as TGTGCCAGCAGCCCCTGGGACAGACAAAACACTGAAGCTTTCTTT. Its protein product is CASSPWDRQNTEAFF.